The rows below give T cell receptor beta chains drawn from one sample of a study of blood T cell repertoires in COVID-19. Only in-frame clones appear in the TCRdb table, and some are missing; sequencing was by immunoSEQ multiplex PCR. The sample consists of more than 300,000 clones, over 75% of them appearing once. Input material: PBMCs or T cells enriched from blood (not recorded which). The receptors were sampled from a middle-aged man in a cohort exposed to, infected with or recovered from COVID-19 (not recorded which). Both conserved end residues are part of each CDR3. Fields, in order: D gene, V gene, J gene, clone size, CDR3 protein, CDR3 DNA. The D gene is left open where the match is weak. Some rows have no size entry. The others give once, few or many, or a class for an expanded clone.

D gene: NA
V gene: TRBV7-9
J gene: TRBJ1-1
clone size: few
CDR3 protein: CASSSQMNTEAFF
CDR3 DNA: TGTGCCAGCAGCTCACAGATGAACACTGAAGCTTTCTTT

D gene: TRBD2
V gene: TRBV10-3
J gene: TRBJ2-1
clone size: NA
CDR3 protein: CAITSGIGKGDNEQFF
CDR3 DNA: TGTGCCATCACTAGCGGGATTGGAAAAGGGGACAATGAGCAGTTCTTC

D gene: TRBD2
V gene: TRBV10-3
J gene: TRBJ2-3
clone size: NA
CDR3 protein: CAIRPLGREATDTQYF
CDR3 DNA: TGTGCCATCAGACCCCTTGGGCGGGAGGCCACAGATACGCAGTATTTT

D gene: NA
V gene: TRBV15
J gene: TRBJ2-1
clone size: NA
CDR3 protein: CATGKGQTYNEQFF
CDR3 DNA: TGTGCCACCGGGAAGGGGCAGACCTACAATGAGCAGTTCTTC

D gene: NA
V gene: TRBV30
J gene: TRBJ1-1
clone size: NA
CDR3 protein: CAWRRAGGTEAFF
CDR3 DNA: TGTGCCTGGAGGAGGGCAGGAGGGACTGAAGCTTTCTTT

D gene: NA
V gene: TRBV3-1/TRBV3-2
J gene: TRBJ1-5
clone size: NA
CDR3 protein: CASSQADSNQPQHF
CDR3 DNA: TGTGCCAGCAGCCAAGCAGATAGCAATCAGCCCCAGCATTTT

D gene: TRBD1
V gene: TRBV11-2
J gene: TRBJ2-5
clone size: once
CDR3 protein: CASSLRGSQETQYF
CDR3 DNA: TGTGCCAGCAGCCTCAGGGGGAGCCAAGAGACCCAGTACTTC

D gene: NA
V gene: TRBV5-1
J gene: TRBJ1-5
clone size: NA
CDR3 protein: CASSLNRGRGHQPQHF
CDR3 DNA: TGCGCCAGCAGCTTGAATCGTGGCAGGGGCCATCAGCCCCAGCATTTT

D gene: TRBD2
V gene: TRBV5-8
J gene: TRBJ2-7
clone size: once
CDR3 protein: CASSLQREGRYEQYF
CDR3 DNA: TGTGCCAGCAGCCTTCAGCGGGAGGGCCGTTACGAGCAGTACTTC

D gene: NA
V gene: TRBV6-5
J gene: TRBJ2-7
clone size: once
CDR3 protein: CASTVTGDPYEQYF
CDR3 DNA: TGTGCCAGCACCGTGACAGGTGACCCCTACGAGCAGTACTTC

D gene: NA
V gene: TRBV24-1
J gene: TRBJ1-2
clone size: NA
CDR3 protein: CATSAGFGGYTF
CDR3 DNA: TGTGCCACCAGTGCGGGGTTCGGTGGCTACACCTTC

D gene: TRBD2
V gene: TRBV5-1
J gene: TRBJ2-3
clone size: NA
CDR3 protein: CASSLLAGSTDTQYF
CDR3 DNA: TGCGCCAGCAGCTTGCTAGCGGGAAGCACAGATACGCAGTATTTT

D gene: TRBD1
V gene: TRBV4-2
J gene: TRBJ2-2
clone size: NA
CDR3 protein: CASSHGTGNTGELFF
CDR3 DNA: TGTGCCAGCAGCCACGGGACAGGGAACACCGGGGAGCTGTTTTTT

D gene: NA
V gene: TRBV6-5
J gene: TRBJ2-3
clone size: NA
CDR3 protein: CASSQQGRTQYF
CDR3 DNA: TGTGCCAGCAGCCAACAGGGTAGGACGCAGTATTTT

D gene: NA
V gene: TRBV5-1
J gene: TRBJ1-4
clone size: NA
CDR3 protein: CASSPSIGATNEKLFF
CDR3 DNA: TGCGCCAGCAGCCCCTCCATCGGAGCAACTAATGAAAAACTGTTTTTT

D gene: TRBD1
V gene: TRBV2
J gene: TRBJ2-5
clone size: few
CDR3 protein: CASRTGTGGRQTQYF
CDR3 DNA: TGTGCCAGCAGAACCGGGACAGGGGGCAGGCAGACCCAGTACTTC

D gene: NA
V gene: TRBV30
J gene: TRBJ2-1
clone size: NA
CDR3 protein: CAWSTLVIEQFF
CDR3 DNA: TGTGCCTGGAGTACGTTAGTAATTGAGCAGTTCTTC

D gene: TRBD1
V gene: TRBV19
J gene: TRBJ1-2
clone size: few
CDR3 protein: CASSSPPGTGRDYGYTF
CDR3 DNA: TGTGCCAGTAGTAGCCCCCCTGGGACAGGGAGGGACTATGGCTACACCTTC

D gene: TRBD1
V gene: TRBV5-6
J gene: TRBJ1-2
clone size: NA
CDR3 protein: CASSPWQGARYGYTF
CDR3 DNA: TGTGCCAGCAGCCCCTGGCAGGGGGCGAGGTATGGCTACACCTTC

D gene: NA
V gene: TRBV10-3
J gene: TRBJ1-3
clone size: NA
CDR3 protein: CAVHAGNTIYF
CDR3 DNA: TGTGCCGTCCATGCTGGAAACACCATATATTTT

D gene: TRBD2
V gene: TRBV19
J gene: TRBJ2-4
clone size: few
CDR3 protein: CASCGREENIQYF
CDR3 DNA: TGTGCCAGTTGTGGGCGGGAGGAAAACATTCAGTACTTC

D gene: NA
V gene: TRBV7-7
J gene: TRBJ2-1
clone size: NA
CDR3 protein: CASSPSRQTGDEQFF
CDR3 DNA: TGTGCCAGCAGCCCCTCGCGACAGACGGGCGATGAGCAGTTCTTC

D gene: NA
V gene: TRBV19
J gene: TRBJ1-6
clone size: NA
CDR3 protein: CASSIDQERTPLHF
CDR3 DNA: TGTGCCAGTAGTATAGATCAAGAGAGAACACCCCTCCACTTT

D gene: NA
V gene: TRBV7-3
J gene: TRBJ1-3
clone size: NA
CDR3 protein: CASSLQGPNSGNTIYF
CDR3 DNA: TGTGCCAGCAGCCTACAGGGTCCTAACTCTGGAAACACCATATATTTT

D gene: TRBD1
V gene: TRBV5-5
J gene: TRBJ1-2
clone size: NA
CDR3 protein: CASSLATGAVDTF
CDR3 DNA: TGTGCCAGCAGCTTGGCCACAGGGGCGGTCGACACCTTC

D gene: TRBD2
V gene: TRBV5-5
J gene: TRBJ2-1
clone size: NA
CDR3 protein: CASSSAGGPKLGQFF
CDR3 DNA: TGTGCCAGCAGCTCGGCGGGAGGGCCTAAATTGGGGCAGTTCTTC

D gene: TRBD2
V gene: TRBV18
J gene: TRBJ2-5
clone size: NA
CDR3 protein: CASSRYSGSQETQYF
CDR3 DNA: TGTGCCAGCTCACGGTATAGCGGGAGCCAAGAGACCCAGTACTTC

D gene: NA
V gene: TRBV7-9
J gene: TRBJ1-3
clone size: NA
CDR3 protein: CASSLGGGNTIYF
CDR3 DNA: TGTGCCAGCAGCTTGGGCGGGGGAAACACCATATATTTT

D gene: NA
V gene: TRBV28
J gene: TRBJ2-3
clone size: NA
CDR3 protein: CASRKSGTDTQYF
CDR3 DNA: TGTGCCAGCAGGAAGAGCGGCACAGATACGCAGTATTTT

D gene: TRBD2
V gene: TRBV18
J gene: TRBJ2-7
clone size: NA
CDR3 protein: CASSRTSGNQYEQYF
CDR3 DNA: TGTGCCAGCTCCAGGACTAGCGGGAACCAATACGAGCAGTACTTC

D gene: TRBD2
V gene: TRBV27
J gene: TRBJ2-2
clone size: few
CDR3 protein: CASRPTGRATGELFF
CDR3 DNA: TGTGCCAGCAGACCGACCGGGAGGGCCACCGGGGAGCTGTTTTTT

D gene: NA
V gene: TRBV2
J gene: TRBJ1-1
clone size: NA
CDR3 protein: CASSGQGAWNTEAFF
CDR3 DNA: TGTGCCAGCAGTGGCCAGGGTGCGTGGAACACTGAAGCTTTCTTT

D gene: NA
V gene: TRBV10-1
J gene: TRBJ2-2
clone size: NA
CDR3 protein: CASSVLENTGELFF
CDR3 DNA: TGCGCCAGCAGTGTACTAGAGAACACCGGGGAGCTGTTTTTT

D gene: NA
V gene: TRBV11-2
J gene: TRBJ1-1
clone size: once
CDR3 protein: CASSLDRNTEAFF
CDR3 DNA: TGTGCCAGCAGCTTGGACAGGAACACTGAAGCTTTCTTT

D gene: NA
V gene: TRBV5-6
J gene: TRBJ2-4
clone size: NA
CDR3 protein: CASSSSAQGRAKNIQYF
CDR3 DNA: TGTGCCAGCAGCTCCTCGGCACAGGGTAGGGCCAAAAACATTCAGTACTTC

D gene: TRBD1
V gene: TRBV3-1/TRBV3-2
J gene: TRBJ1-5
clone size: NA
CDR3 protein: CASSQDWGQGASQPQHF
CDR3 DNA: TGTGCCAGCAGCCAAGATTGGGGACAGGGGGCTAGTCAGCCCCAGCATTTT

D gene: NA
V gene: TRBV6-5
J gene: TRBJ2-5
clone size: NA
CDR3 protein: CASRETGRGETQYF
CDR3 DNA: TGTGCCAGCAGGGAGACGGGGCGGGGAGAGACCCAGTACTTC

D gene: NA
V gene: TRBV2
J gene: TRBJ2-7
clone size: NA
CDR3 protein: CASSPEEAGVRNEQYF
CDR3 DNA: TGTGCCAGCAGCCCTGAAGAAGCGGGTGTGAGAAACGAGCAGTACTTC

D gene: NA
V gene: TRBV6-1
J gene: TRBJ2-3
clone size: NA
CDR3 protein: CASSGIGFWRRGGTDTQYF
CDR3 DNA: TGTGCCAGCAGTGGTATAGGGTTTTGGCGGAGGGGCGGCACAGATACGCAGTATTTT

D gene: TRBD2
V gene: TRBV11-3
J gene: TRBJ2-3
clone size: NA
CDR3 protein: CASKGGSTDTQYF
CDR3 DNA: TGTGCCAGCAAGGGCGGGAGTACAGATACGCAGTATTTT

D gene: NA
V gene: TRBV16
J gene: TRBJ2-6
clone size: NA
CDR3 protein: CASSYQGSGANVLTF
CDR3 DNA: TGTGCCAGCAGTTATCAGGGCTCTGGGGCCAACGTCCTGACTTTC

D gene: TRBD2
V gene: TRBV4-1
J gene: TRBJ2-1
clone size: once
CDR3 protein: CASSQGLAGELEQFF
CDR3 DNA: TGCGCCAGCAGCCAGGGACTAGCGGGAGAACTTGAGCAGTTCTTC

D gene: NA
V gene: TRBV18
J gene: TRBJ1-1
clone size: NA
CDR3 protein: CASSPRTPRDTEAFF
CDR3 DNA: TGTGCCAGCTCGCCTCGGACACCCCGGGACACTGAAGCTTTCTTT

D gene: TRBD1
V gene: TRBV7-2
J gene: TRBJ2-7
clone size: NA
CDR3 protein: CASSQTTGGAYEQYF
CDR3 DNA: TGTGCCAGCAGCCAAACGACAGGGGGAGCTTACGAGCAGTACTTC

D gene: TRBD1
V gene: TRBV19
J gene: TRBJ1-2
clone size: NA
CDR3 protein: CASRGTGEVFGYTF
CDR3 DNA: TGTGCCAGTAGAGGGACAGGAGAAGTATTTGGCTACACCTTC

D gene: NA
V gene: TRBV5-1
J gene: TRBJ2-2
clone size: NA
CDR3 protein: CASSLATQGRGTGELFF
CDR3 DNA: TGCGCCAGCAGCTTGGCCACACAGGGAAGGGGCACCGGGGAGCTGTTTTTT

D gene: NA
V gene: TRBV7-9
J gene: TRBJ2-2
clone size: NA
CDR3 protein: CASNGLSGELFF
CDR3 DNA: TGTGCCAGCAACGGACTATCCGGGGAGCTGTTTTTT

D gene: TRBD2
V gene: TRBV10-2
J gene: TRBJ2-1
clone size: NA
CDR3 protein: CASTGLAGYREQFF
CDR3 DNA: TGCGCCAGCACCGGACTAGCGGGATACCGTGAGCAGTTCTTC

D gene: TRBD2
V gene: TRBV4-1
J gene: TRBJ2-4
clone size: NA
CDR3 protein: CASSRLAGEAAKNIQYF
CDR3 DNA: TGCGCCAGCAGCCGCCTAGCGGGAGAGGCGGCCAAAAACATTCAGTACTTC

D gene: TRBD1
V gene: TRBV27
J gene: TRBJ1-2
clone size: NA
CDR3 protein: CASSRGDSILYTF
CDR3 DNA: TGTGCCAGCAGTCGAGGGGACAGTATTCTCTACACCTTC

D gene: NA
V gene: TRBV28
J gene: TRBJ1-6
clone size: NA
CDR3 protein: CASMGGSSYNSPLHF
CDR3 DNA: TGTGCCAGCATGGGAGGGAGCTCCTATAATTCACCCCTCCACTTT